This TCR beta chain was sequenced during a study of siplizumab effects on memory and regulatory T cells. Overall study results and limits: The authors mapped only a minor fraction of alloreactive clones to unstimulated subsets.

On this clone: Antigen unknown.

TCRdb keeps only in-frame clones here, not all; method: immunoSEQ multiplex PCR. Of some 110,000 clones listed, about 93% were seen once; the top ten hold about 0.62%. The sample taken for sequencing was Tregs sorted from blood. The sequence was collected from a human donor in good health.

CDR3 sequence: CATSRALGAPTEAFF. The DNA for the CDR3 is TGTGCCACCAGCAGGGCTTTGGGGGCTCCCACTGAAGCTTTCTTT. The rearrangement joins TRBV15 to TRBJ1-1; tentatively, D is TRBD1 (6 bases). Trimming removed 3 bases at V and 4 bases at J, with 15 bases between. Germline V gene data show CDR1 as LNHNV and CDR2 as YYDKDF (reference sequence). The CDR3 loop spans 15 amino acids.